The 20 T cell receptor beta chains below all came from one sample that was sequenced in a study of T cell repertoires in cytomegalovirus infection. Each CDR3 protein is one row after TCRdb ran MiXCR on the reads. The sample holds under 200,000 distinct CDR3 sequences, approximately 17% seen once. The material sequenced was CD8+ T cells from PBMCs. The receptors stem from a human donor in good health (CMV status not recorded). Some clones in this sample may be carry-over from other donors' samples.

This chain connects TRBV12-3 or TRBV12-4 to TRBJ1-1; unclear D gene. This CDR3 spans 12 amino acids. Trimming removed 6 bases from V and 6 bases from J, with 11 bases in between. The CDR3 here is CASRLGRAEAFF. The CDR3 DNA follows: TGTGCCAGCAGGCTGGGGAGAGCTGAAGCTTTCTTT.

The table lists this clonotype with a few counts. The V and J genes are TRBV20-1 and TRBJ1-2; D gene unclear. Germline CDR1 reads DFQATT; CDR2 reads SNEGSKA (reference sequence). The CDR3 has 13 residues. Trimming removed 3 bases at V and 3 bases at J, with 11 bases between. CDR3 loop: CSASKRGDYGYTF. The CDR3 DNA follows: TGCAGTGCTAGCAAGCGGGGTGACTATGGCTACACCTTC.

The V call is TRBV29-1, the J call TRBJ1-1; tentative D call: TRBD1 (6 bases). V was pared by 3 bases and J by 9 bases, with 11 bases between. CDR3 size: 11 residues. Germline values: CDR1 SQVTM, CDR2 ANQGSEA. The CDR3 region has the DNA TGCAGCGTTGATGACAGGAACCAAGCTTTCTTT. Its protein product is CSVDDRNQAFF.

J is TRBJ2-7 and V is TRBV27; 7 bases are a match to TRBD1. There are 13 residues in the CDR3. Germline V CDR1 and CDR2: MNHEY, SMNVEV (reference sequence). The V and J ends lost 8 bases and 1 base, in that order; junction bases with no gene match: 5. DNA of the CDR3: TGTGCCAGCCTTAAGGGACAGTCCTACGAGCAGTACTTC. Its translation is CASLKGQSYEQYF.

This clonotype was seen a few times. V gene TRBV7-9 combines with J gene TRBJ2-1; 7 bases map to TRBD1. The CDR3 is made up of 17 amino acids. With V trimmed by 4 bases and J by 2 bases, 11 bases remained unmatched. Per the germline V gene, CDR1 is SEHNR and CDR2 is FQNEAQ (reference sequence). CDR3 DNA sequence: TGTGCCAGCAGCTCAGGCCTCCGGGACAGTCCCTACAATGAGCAGTTCTTC. It is translated as CASSSGLRDSPYNEQFF.

This clonotype showed up just a few times. The chain carries TRBV6-5 and TRBJ2-7, with D tentatively TRBD2 (6 bases). Germline loops: CDR1 MNHEY, CDR2 SVGAGI. Trimming left V 2 bases short and J 5 bases short, with 22 bases between. CDR3 length: 17 amino acids. CDR3 nucleotide sequence: TGTGCCAGCAGTTACGATGTCTCTGGGACTCTAGCAAACGAGCAGTACTTC. Translation: CASSYDVSGTLANEQYF.

In its sample, this clonotype was seen a few times. The chain combines TRBV28 with TRBJ2-5; D perhaps matches TRBD1 (6 bases). Germline V gene sequence: CDR1 MDHEN, CDR2 SYDVKM. The CDR3 consists of 14 residues. V lost 4 bases and J lost 3, with 12 bases in between. CDR3: CASSSDSQKETQYF. The CDR3 DNA reads as TGTGCCAGCAGTTCGGACAGCCAAAAAGAGACCCAGTACTTC.

This clonotype has at least ten counts. This sequence joins TRBV7-9 and TRBJ2-7; D is possibly TRBD1 or TRBD2 (5 bases each). This CDR3 is 12 amino acids long. Germline V gene sequence: CDR1 SEHNR, CDR2 FQNEAQ (reference sequence). The germline V and J ends were trimmed by 5 bases and 5 bases, with 10 bases remaining between them. CDR3 coding DNA: TGTGCCAGCAGCGGGACGTACGACGAGCAGTACTTC. Residues: CASSGTYDEQYF.

The V and J genes are TRBV15 and TRBJ1-1; the D gene is possibly TRBD1 (5 bases). Germline V gives CDR1 LNHNV, CDR2 YYDKDF (reference sequence). The CDR3 totals 13 residues. Trimming took off 5 bases at V and 1 base at J, with 8 bases between the two ends. CDR3 coding DNA: TGTGCCACCAGCCCCACAGGGAACACTGAAGCTTTCTTT. The encoded protein is CATSPTGNTEAFF.

This clonotype was counted many times. The chain links TRBV28 to TRBJ2-3; a weak D match, TRBD1 (6 bases). CDR1 is MDHEN, CDR2 SYDVKM, per germline. V lost 5 bases and J lost 2, with 17 bases in between. This CDR3 region has 16 residues. CDR3 sequence reads: CASSLAADSPTDTQYF. The CDR3, as DNA: TGTGCCAGCAGTCTGGCCGCGGACAGTCCCACAGATACGCAGTATTTT.

The sample holds a few counts of this clonotype. This chain joins TRBV7-6 and TRBJ1-3; D unresolved. Trimming removed 0 bases at V and 4 bases at J, with 10 bases between. Looked up from germline, CDR1 is SGHVS and CDR2 is FNYEAQ. The CDR3 sequence is 15 residues long. DNA for the CDR3: TGTGCCAGCAGCTTAGCGGAGGGCTCCGGAAACACCATATATTTT. As protein: CASSLAEGSGNTIYF. Variable domain in full (rest from reference TRBV7-6 and TRBJ1-3): GAGVSQSPRYKVTKRGQDVALRCDPISGHVSLYWYRQALGQGPEFLTYFNYEAQQDKSGLPNDRFSAERPEGSISTLTIQRTEQRDSAMYRCASSLAEGSGNTIYFGEGSWLTVV.

J is TRBJ2-7 and V is TRBV28; TRBD1 or TRBD2 may be the D gene (6 bases each). V lost 2 bases to trimming and J lost 7 bases, with 9 bases between them. CDR1 and CDR2 (germline): MDHEN, SYDVKM. The CDR3 length is 12 residues. As DNA, the CDR3 is TGTGCCAGCAGTTTAACAGGGAGGGAGCAGTACTTC. It encodes CASSLTGREQYF.

This clonotype showed up just a few times. V and J are TRBV7-9 and TRBJ1-1; D unresolved. There are 13 residues in the CDR3. Per germline, CDR1 SEHNR and CDR2 FQNEAQ (reference sequence). The germline V and J ends were trimmed by 4 bases and 5 bases, with 11 bases remaining between them. The CDR3 reads CASSSGLTTEAFF. The DNA of the CDR3 is TGTGCCAGCAGCTCCGGACTGACTACTGAAGCTTTCTTT.

There are a few counts of this clonotype. The chain carries TRBV6-1 and TRBJ2-1; weak D call: TRBD2 (5 bases). V lost 3 bases and J lost 3, with 9 bases in between. The germline gives CDR1 MNHNS, CDR2 SASEGT. The length of the CDR3 is 14 residues. The CDR3 sequence: CASSESGSYNEQFF. The CDR3 DNA sequence: TGTGCCAGCAGTGAGAGTGGGAGCTACAATGAGCAGTTCTTC.

J is TRBJ1-6 and V is TRBV7-6; D is unresolved. The germline gives CDR1 SGHVS, CDR2 FNYEAQ. The CDR3 extends over 15 amino acids. The V end was cut by 5 bases, the J end by 7 bases, with 15 bases between. CDR3 loop: CASSREMLGNSPLHF. The CDR3 nucleotides are TGTGCCAGCAGCCGAGAAATGCTGGGGAATTCACCCCTCCACTTT.

This sequence joins TRBV7-2 and TRBJ2-5; TRBD2 matches at 7 bases. Germline CDR1 SGHTA, CDR2 FQGNSA. Unmatched junction bases numbered 8, after V lost 4 bases and J lost 3 bases. This CDR3 comprises 15 residues. CDR3: CASSSDPSGEETQYF. The DNA of the CDR3 is TGTGCCAGCAGCTCCGACCCTAGCGGAGAAGAGACCCAGTACTTC.

This clonotype was detected a few times. The chain is built from TRBV7-9 and TRBJ2-7; D not resolved. CDR3 size: 11 residues. V was clipped by 3 bases and J by 7 bases, with 7 bases between them. The germline V gene encodes CDR1 SEHNR and CDR2 FQNEAQ (reference sequence). In nucleotides, the CDR3 is TGTGCCAGCAGCTTCTCGCGGGAGCAGTACTTC. Its translation: CASSFSREQYF.

This clonotype was detected only a few times. The chain recombines TRBV7-6 with TRBJ2-7; D is possibly TRBD2 (6 bases). The CDR3 contains 14 residues. Trimming shortened V by 4 bases and J by 8 bases, and 18 bases separated the two germline ends. From germline, CDR1 is SGHVS and CDR2 FNYEAQ. In DNA, the CDR3 is TGTGCCAGCAGCTCCGGGACGGAGGGGTACAAGCAGTACTTC. This gives the protein CASSSGTEGYKQYF.

There are a few counts of this clonotype. V usage is TRBV6-5 and J usage is TRBJ2-1; 10 positions agree with TRBD2. From germline, CDR1 is MNHEY and CDR2 SVGAGI. The CDR3 spans 16 residues. With 0 bases clipped from V and 6 bases from J, the junction kept 5 bases outside the gene matches. DNA for the CDR3: TGTGCCAGCAGTTACTCTCCTAGCGGGAGTCTCAATGAGCAGTTCTTC. The encoded protein is CASSYSPSGSLNEQFF.

Turning to this clonotype: An end of the junction differs from the germline gene, which may be a read error. The chain uses TRBV7-9 and TRBJ1-2, with D tentatively TRBD1 (5 bases). This CDR3 spans 11 amino acids. Germline V gives CDR1 SEHNR, CDR2 FQNEAQ (reference sequence). This chain's CDR3 is CASSSQTVYAF. DNA for the CDR3: TGTGCCAGCAGTTCCCAGACAGTTTACGCCTTC.